The clone carrying this TCR beta chain was picked up many times. Amplification targeted TCR beta CDR3 regions from RNA transcripts. Carried out on the TCR CDR3, a first-round RT-PCR used the HTBI primer set. TCRdb re-analysed the multiplex PCR reads in MiXCR, keeping a single row per CDR3 protein. The table includes a few hundred thousand distinct CDR3 sequences, less than 25% detected once. Absent ophthalmopathy progression within 18 months defined stable Graves' hyperthyroidism. The authors obtained PBMCs from around 10 ml of fresh peripheral blood. This specimen comes from a study of T cells in Graves' hyperthyroidism and ophthalmopathy. The CDR3 extends over 15 amino acids. Losses at the gene ends were 2 bases for V and 4 bases for J; bases not matched to a gene: 7. Looked up from germline, CDR1 is MNHEY and CDR2 is SMNVEV (reference sequence).

The gene calls are TRBV27 and TRBJ2-5, with TRBD1 matching over 7 bases. This TCR was recovered from a man in his late teens or twenties with Graves' hyperthyroidism. The sample comprised blood. This CDR3 reads CASSLISNRGETQYF. CDR3 sequence (DNA): TGTGCCAGCAGTTTAATCTCAAACAGGGGAGAGACCCAGTACTTC.